These T cell receptor beta chains were read from a single sample in a study of cytotoxic CD8 clonotypes in ibrutinib-treated CLL. Generated by immunoSEQ multiplex PCR, the TCRdb table keeps only in-frame clones and is missing some. The data hold roughly 150,000 clones, with 76% observed a single time. The starting material was PBMCs, obtained after 24 months of ibrutinib treatment. These receptors came from a human donor with chronic lymphocytic leukemia. Both conserved end residues are part of each CDR3. The D gene is left open where the match is weak. Expanded clones get a size class; other rows say once, few or many, or leave the size out.

>TRBJ2-3|NA|15|TRBD1|TRBV6-5
TGTGCCAGCAGCCCCGGGACAGGGGCCACAGATACGCAGTATTTT
CASSPGTGATDTQYF
>TRBJ1-1|NA|15|TRBD1|TRBV7-2
TGTGCCAGCAGCTTAGTGTCGGTGACAGGGGATGGAGCTTTCTTT
CASSLVSVTGDGAFF
>TRBJ2-2|NA|19|TRBD2|TRBV9
TGTGCCAGCAGCGCCACCCCAGAAGGGACTAGCCCCGGGAGTGGGGAGCTGTTTTTT
CASSATPEGTSPGSGELFF
>TRBJ1-2|NA|11|NA|TRBV28
TGTGCCAGCAGTTTAGGGCAGGGCTACACCTTC
CASSLGQGYTF
>TRBJ2-7|NA|15|TRBD2|TRBV6-5
TGTGCCAGCACCGCCTCACTAGCGGGACTTTACGAGCAGTACTTC
CASTASLAGLYEQYF
>TRBJ2-5|NA|15|TRBD2|TRBV2
TGTGCCAGCAACCCCGTAGCGGGGGCCAGGGAGACCCAGTACTTC
CASNPVAGARETQYF
>TRBJ2-3|NA|14|NA|TRBV7-2
TGTGCCAGCAGCTTAGGGTCCACCACAGATACGCAGTATTTT
CASSLGSTTDTQYF
>TRBJ1-2|NA|14|TRBD1|TRBV7-9
TGTGCCAGCAGCTTGGCCACACAGGGGAGAGGCTACACCTTC
CASSLATQGRGYTF
>TRBJ2-3|NA|15|TRBD1|TRBV27
TGTGCCAGCAGTTCCCCGGACAGGGGGGCAGATACGCAGTATTTT
CASSSPDRGADTQYF
>TRBJ2-3|NA|18|NA|TRBV4-2
TGTGCCAGCAGCCAAGCGGTAGGTCGGCGGGGTAGCACAGATACGCAGTATTTT
CASSQAVGRRGSTDTQYF
>TRBJ1-1|NA|14|NA|TRBV5-4
TGTGCCAGCAGCGAGAGACAGGCGCAGACTGAAGCTTTCTTT
CASSERQAQTEAFF
>TRBJ2-1|NA|15|NA|TRBV4-2
TGTGCCAGCAGCCAAGTCGGGGGCCCCTACAATGAGCAGTTCTTC
CASSQVGGPYNEQFF
>TRBJ2-1|NA|15|TRBD1|TRBV5-1
TGCGCCAGCAGCTTGGGAGGGACAGCCAACAATGAGCAGTTCTTC
CASSLGGTANNEQFF
>TRBJ2-1|NA|15|TRBD1|TRBV7-2
TGTGCCAGCAGCTTCGGACAGGGGATCTACAATGAGCAGTTCTTC
CASSFGQGIYNEQFF
>TRBJ1-2|NA|14|NA|TRBV21-1
TGTGCCAGCATCGCCGGACAGGGGCCTTATGGCTACACCTTC
CASIAGQGPYGYTF
>TRBJ2-3|NA|14|NA|TRBV7-9
TGTGCCAGCAGCTTGGAAGGGACGTCGGATACGCAGTATTTT
CASSLEGTSDTQYF
>TRBJ2-3|once|17|TRBD2|TRBV5-1
TGCGCCAGCAGCTTGGGGTCTAGCGGGGGCCGTGGGGATACGCAGTATTTT
CASSLGSSGGRGDTQYF
>TRBJ2-3|NA|15|NA|TRBV5-6
TGTGCCAGCAACCCCCGCCTCACTGGGGGAGATACGCAGTATTTT
CASNPRLTGGDTQYF
>TRBJ1-4|NA|15|NA|TRBV5-1
TGCGCCAGCAGCTTGGACCAGGGGTCTAATGAAAAACTGTTTTTT
CASSLDQGSNEKLFF
>TRBJ1-1|once|13|NA|TRBV5-1
TGCGCCAGCAGACCAGGGGAGAACACTGAAGCTTTCTTT
CASRPGENTEAFF
>TRBJ2-5|NA|12|NA|TRBV15
TGTGCCACCAGCAGAGCGGGAGAGACCCAGTACTTC
CATSRAGETQYF
>TRBJ1-1|NA|14|NA|TRBV19
TGTGCCAGTACCCCGCTCGGGGGGCGTAATGAAGCTTTCTTT
CASTPLGGRNEAFF
>TRBJ2-7|NA|15|TRBD2|TRBV5-1
TGCGCCAGCAGCCCCGGGACTAGCGGGAGGGGCGAGCAGTACTTC
CASSPGTSGRGEQYF
>TRBJ2-3|NA|16|NA|TRBV19
TGTGCCAGTAGTACCTCCGGGACGGCCAGCACAGATACGCAGTATTTT
CASSTSGTASTDTQYF
>TRBJ1-5|NA|13|TRBD1|TRBV6-6
TGTGCCAGCGGGACAGTGAGCAATCAGCCCCAGCATTTT
CASGTVSNQPQHF
>TRBJ2-1|NA|18|TRBD2|TRBV19
TGTGCCAGTAGACTCGGGACTAGCGGGGGCTCGGCCTACAATGAGCAGTTCTTC
CASRLGTSGGSAYNEQFF
>TRBJ2-2|many|16|NA|TRBV28
TGTGCCAGCAGTTTACCACAGGGAAGGGGCACCGGGGAGCTGTTTTTT
CASSLPQGRGTGELFF
>TRBJ1-4|few|14|NA|TRBV6-5
TGTGCCAGCGGACCGCCGGGACTTAATGAAAAACTGTTTTTT
CASGPPGLNEKLFF
>TRBJ2-5|NA|13|NA|TRBV4-3
TGCGCCAGCAGCCACGGCAGAGAAGAGACCCAGTACTTC
CASSHGREETQYF
>TRBJ2-3|few|14|NA|TRBV7-8
TGTGCCAGCAGCTCTAGCGCCCCCGGGCATACGCAGTATTTT
CASSSSAPGHTQYF
>TRBJ2-1|NA|11|NA|TRBV7-9
TGTGCCAGCAGCTTGCTGAAGGAGCAGTTCTTC
CASSLLKEQFF
>TRBJ1-1|many|13|TRBD1|TRBV7-8
TGTGCCAGCAGCCATCGGACAGGGGTTGAAGCTTTCTTT
CASSHRTGVEAFF
>TRBJ2-3|NA|18|NA|TRBV5-1
TGCGCCAGCAGCTTGGGGGCAGCTCCGGTAGGTTCCACAGATACGCAGTATTTT
CASSLGAAPVGSTDTQYF
>TRBJ2-5|NA|18|NA|TRBV28
TGTGCCAGCAGTTCCTGGGGACGGGACGCCCGGCGTCAAGAGACCCAGTACTTC
CASSSWGRDARRQETQYF
>TRBJ2-6|NA|16|NA|TRBV2
TGTGCCAGCACGGGCAGCGGCGGGTCTGGGGCCAACGTCCTGACTTTC
CASTGSGGSGANVLTF
>TRBJ1-1|NA|13|NA|TRBV18
TGTGCCAGCTCACCGTTGGGGAGGACTGAAGCTTTCTTT
CASSPLGRTEAFF
>TRBJ2-5|many|12|NA|TRBV2
TGTGCCAGCAGTACCCGCCAAGAGACCCAGTACTTC
CASSTRQETQYF
>TRBJ2-5|NA|15|NA|TRBV28
TGTGCCAGCAGTTTACCCTACCCCTGGCCAGAGACCCAGTACTTC
CASSLPYPWPETQYF
>TRBJ1-3|NA|14|NA|TRBV5-6
TGTGCCAGCAGCCTCAGGGGACTTAGGGACACCATATATTTT
CASSLRGLRDTIYF
>TRBJ2-4|NA|15|NA|TRBV28
TGTGCCACCGGGCCCCACGGGGTAGCCAAAAACATTCAGTACTTC
CATGPHGVAKNIQYF
>TRBJ2-7|few|14|NA|TRBV7-2
TGTGCCAGCTCCAACAGCAGGTTGGACTACGAGCAGTACTTC
CASSNSRLDYEQYF
>TRBJ2-7|NA|13|NA|TRBV10-3
TGTGCCATCAGTGAGCCCTCAGGGCGCGAGCAGTACTTC
CAISEPSGREQYF
>TRBJ2-1|few|17|NA|TRBV11-1
TGTGCCAGCAGCGCCCTTGGGCTCACCAGCTCCTACAATGAGCAGTTCTTC
CASSALGLTSSYNEQFF
>TRBJ2-2|few|11|NA|TRBV11-3
TGTGCCAGCACGGCGGGCGGGGAGCTGTTTTTT
CASTAGGELFF
>TRBJ2-1|once|19|TRBD2|TRBV9
TGTGCCAGCAGAGGTCCCAGGAGGACTAGTTGGGACCCGTACAATGAGCAGTTCTTC
CASRGPRRTSWDPYNEQFF
>TRBJ1-5|few|11|NA|TRBV30
TGTGCCTGGAGTGTAGGGGGTCTCCAGCATTTT
CAWSVGGLQHF
>TRBJ2-7|NA|15|NA|TRBV7-9
TGTGCCAGCAGCACCCGGGCCCCGGGGGCCTACGAGCAGTACTTC
CASSTRAPGAYEQYF
>TRBJ1-1|NA|16|NA|TRBV28
TGTGCCAGCAGCCCCTGGGGGGGGAGGGGGAACACTGAAGCTTTCTTT
CASSPWGGRGNTEAFF
>TRBJ2-7|NA|14|NA|TRBV18
TGTGCCAGCTCCCCGGACCAGGCCTCCTACGAGCAGTACTTC
CASSPDQASYEQYF